This section outlines one T cell receptor (beta chain) sequence together with its context. This sample is part of a study of cytomegalovirus exposure and HLA in healthy donors. The PCR ran on 60 Vbeta and 13 Jbeta primers. Only in-frame clones appear in the TCRdb table, and some are missing; sequencing was by immunoSEQ multiplex PCR. The sample includes some 180,000 clones, approximately 73% of them seen just once. Trimming took off 6 bases at V and 7 bases at J, with 13 bases between the two ends. This CDR3 has 13 amino acids. CDR1 is LNHDA, CDR2 SQIVND, per germline (reference sequence). The source material was PBMCs. V and J are TRBV19 and TRBJ1-5; D perhaps matches TRBD1 (5 bases). This receptor was obtained from a woman aged 18-29 years in good health and CMV-seropositive. The CDR3 DNA reads TGTGCCAGTAGCAATCTCGGGGGACAGCCCCAGCATTTT. Encoded protein: CASSNLGGQPQHF.